Following are 16 T cell receptor beta chains from one sample sequenced in a study of T cell responses to AZD1222 COVID-19 vaccine (dated by TCRdb to the early 2020s). The time point label for this specimen denotes: about 28 days (+/-7) after the second vaccine dose. In the paper's terms, the treatment or condition label means: meningococcal conjugate vaccine given as trial control. Library preparation was by the immunoSEQ multiplex PCR assay. Drawn from immuneACCESS, this table holds only the in-frame rearrangements with V and J called that TCRdb kept. Clones are partly lost; checked studies trace under half to an unresolved V gene and leave the rest unexplained. Recorded for this sample are about 120,000 clones; around 90% of them occurred a single time. The ten largest clones take up 4% to 4.5% of the sample. Material: peripheral blood, obtained 28 days after the second dose of the MenACWY control vaccine. The receptors were sampled from an adult who received the MenACWY meningococcal vaccine as a control.

The chain employs TRBV7-3 and TRBJ2-1; D is possibly TRBD2 (6 bases). Trimming removed 0 bases at V and 4 bases at J, with 10 bases between. CDR1 SGHTA and CDR2 FQGTGA come from the germline V gene. CDR3 length equals 15 residues. Written as DNA, the CDR3 is TGTGCCAGCAGCTTAACGAGGGGACTGTACAATGAGCAGTTCTTC. Protein product: CASSLTRGLYNEQFF.

This chain uses TRBV11-2 with TRBJ2-2, with D possibly TRBD2 on 7 matching bases. This CDR3 spans 16 amino acids. The germline CDR1 and CDR2 sequences are SGHAT and FQNNGV. V dropped 5 bases and J dropped 5 bases, with 18 bases sitting between them. The CDR3 DNA is TGTGCCAGCAGCCAGCGGGCGGGGGCCGGAACCGGGGAGCTGTTTTTT. This translates into CASSQRAGAGTGELFF.

The rearrangement links TRBV19 to TRBJ2-1, with D possibly TRBD2 on 6 matching bases. V shed 7 bases and J shed 9 bases, with 22 bases lying between them. The CDR3 extends over 15 amino acids. Germline assignment: CDR1 LNHDA and CDR2 SQIVND (reference sequence). Here the CDR3 DNA reads TGTGCCAGTAAGTTTGCCGGGTCGCGGGGATCTGAGCAGTTCTTC. Translation: CASKFAGSRGSEQFF. Full variable domain (rest looked up from reference TRBV19 and TRBJ2-1): DGGITQSPKYLFRKEGQNVTLSCEQNLNHDAMYWYRQDPGQGLRLIYYSQIVNDFQKGDIAEGYSVSREKKESFPLTVTSAQKNPTAFYLCASKFAGSRGSEQFFGPGTRLTVL.

CDR3 DNA: TGTGCCAGCGTACTTCGAGGGGGGGTAGGCTATGGCTACACCTTC. It translates to CASVLRGGVGYGYTF. This chain connects TRBV7-9 to TRBJ1-2, with D perhaps matching TRBD1 (6 bases). The V end lost 8 bases, the J end lost 4 bases, and 20 bases lay between the germline ends. This CDR3 is 15 amino acids long. The germline V gene encodes CDR1 SEHNR and CDR2 FQNEAQ (reference sequence).

The V call is TRBV5-6, the J call TRBJ2-5, with a possible D match to TRBD2 (5 bases). The germline V and J ends were trimmed by 4 bases and 1 base, with 11 bases remaining between them. The CDR3 is 14 residues long. Germline loops: CDR1 SGHDT, CDR2 YYEEEE. The CDR3 spells CASSPSGFQETQYF. CDR3 sequence (DNA): TGTGCCAGCAGCCCCTCGGGGTTCCAAGAGACCCAGTACTTC.

The V gene is TRBV25-1, the J gene TRBJ2-1; TRBD2 agrees at 11 bases. This CDR3 spans 16 amino acids. V was clipped by 4 bases and J by 0 bases; unmatched bases: 2. From germline, CDR1 is MGHDK and CDR2 SYGVNS. The CDR3: CASSVGLAGSYNEQFF. The CDR3 DNA reads TGTGCCAGCAGTGTAGGACTAGCGGGCTCCTACAATGAGCAGTTCTTC.

The chain couples TRBV7-8 to TRBJ2-7; a possible D gene is TRBD1 (5 bases). Germline values: CDR1 SGHVS, CDR2 FQNEAQ. This CDR3 is built from 14 residues. Between the trimmed V and J ends, which lost 2 bases and 3 bases, there was a span of 11 bases. The CDR3 region has the DNA TGTGCCAGCAGCTTAAGGCAGGGCAACTACGAGCAGTACTTC. This translates into CASSLRQGNYEQYF.

This clone appeared a single time. The chain has TRBV7-9 and TRBJ1-2; D not resolved. Germline values: CDR1 SEHNR, CDR2 FQNEAQ (reference sequence). There are 11 residues in the CDR3. The V gene lost 1 base and the J gene lost 6 bases, with 3 bases spanning the gap. The CDR3 nucleotides are TGTGCCAGCAGCTTAGGCGATGGCTACACCTTC. Translated: CASSLGDGYTF.

V gene TRBV28 combines with J gene TRBJ2-7, with D perhaps matching TRBD2 (6 bases). Per the germline V gene, CDR1 is MDHEN and CDR2 is SYDVKM. Trimming took off 6 bases at V and 1 base at J, with 13 bases between the two ends. The CDR3 sequence is 14 residues long. This CDR3 is CASRNSGTSYEQYF. The CDR3 region has the DNA TGTGCCAGCAGAAATAGTGGGACTTCCTACGAGCAGTACTTC.

The genes are TRBV21-1 and TRBJ1-4; the tabulated D call, TRBD1, remains unverified against the DNA. TRBV21-1 is noted as a pseudogene. There are 15 residues in the CDR3. This CDR3 is CASSKYTGCYEKLFF. As DNA, the CDR3 is TGTGCCAGCAGCAAATACACAGGGTGCTACGAAAAACTGTTTTTT.

J is TRBJ2-5 and V is TRBV18; no reliable D call. CDR3 length: 17 amino acids. V shed 4 bases and J shed 3 bases, with 21 bases lying between them. From germline, CDR1 is KGHSH and CDR2 LQKENI. The chain's CDR3 is CASSLTSSVTGKETQYF. The CDR3 coding sequence is TGTGCCAGCTCACTGACCTCTTCCGTTACTGGCAAAGAGACCCAGTACTTC.

The CDR3 DNA is TGTGCCAGCAGCCAAGTCTGGGAGGGGAGCAATGAGCAGTTCTTC. The encoded protein is CASSQVWEGSNEQFF. The rearrangement uses TRBV4-2 and TRBJ2-1, with 7 bases lining up with TRBD2. Looked up from germline, CDR1 is LGHNA and CDR2 is YNFKEQ. V shed 1 base and J 6 bases; nucleotides not matched to a gene: 6. The CDR3 contains 15 residues.

The chain combines TRBV11-2 with TRBJ2-5; TRBD2 matches at 8 bases. The CDR3 contains 16 residues. V shed 3 bases, J shed 5 bases, and the junction held 11 bases outside the gene matches. Germline V gene lookup returns CDR1 SGHAT and CDR2 FQNNGV. The CDR3 DNA reads TGTGCCAGCAGCTTCTCCCCTTCGGGGGGGTTGGAGACCCAGTACTTC. Residues: CASSFSPSGGLETQYF.

V is TRBV30 and J is TRBJ2-7, with D tentatively TRBD2 (5 bases). V was pared by 3 bases and J by 5 bases, with 11 bases between. The CDR3 length is 12 residues. Germline loops: CDR1 GTSNPN, CDR2 SVGIG (reference sequence). The CDR3 nucleotides are TGTGCCTGGAGGGGCTCCGGGGACGAGCAGTACTTC. Translating it yields CAWRGSGDEQYF.

The table lists this clone with a count of one. The chain carries TRBV3-1 (or the pseudogene TRBV3-2) and TRBJ2-1, with 8 bases aligning to TRBD2. The CDR3 is 15 amino acids. CDR1 and CDR2 (germline): LGHDT, YNNKEL (reference sequence). V shed 1 base, J shed 6 bases, and the junction held 5 bases outside the gene matches. In nucleotides, the CDR3 is TGTGCCAGCAGCCAAGGACTAGCGCGGGGCAATGAGCAGTTCTTC. Its protein product is CASSQGLARGNEQFF.

The V and J genes are TRBV28 and TRBJ2-6; possibly TRBD2 for D (5 bases). This CDR3 has 16 amino acids. Germline lookup yields CDR1 MDHEN and CDR2 SYDVKM. The ends were cut back, 7 bases at V and 0 bases at J, with 13 bases in the middle. In DNA, the CDR3 is TGTGCCAGCAAAAGCTATGGGAGCTCTGGGGCCAACGTCCTGACTTTC. As protein: CASKSYGSSGANVLTF.